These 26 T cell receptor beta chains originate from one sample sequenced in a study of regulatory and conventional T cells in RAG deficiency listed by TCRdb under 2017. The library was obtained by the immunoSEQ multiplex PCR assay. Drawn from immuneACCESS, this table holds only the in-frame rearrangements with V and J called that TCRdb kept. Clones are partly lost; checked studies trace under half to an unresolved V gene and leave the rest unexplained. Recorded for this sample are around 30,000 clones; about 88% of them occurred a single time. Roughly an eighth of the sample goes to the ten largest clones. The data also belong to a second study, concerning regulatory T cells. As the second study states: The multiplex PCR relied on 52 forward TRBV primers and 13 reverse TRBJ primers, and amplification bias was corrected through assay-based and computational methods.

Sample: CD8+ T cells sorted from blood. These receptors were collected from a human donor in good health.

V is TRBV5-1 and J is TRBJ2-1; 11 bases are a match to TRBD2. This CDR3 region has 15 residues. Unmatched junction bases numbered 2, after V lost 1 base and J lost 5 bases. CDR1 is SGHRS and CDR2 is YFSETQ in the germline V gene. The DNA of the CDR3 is TGCGCCAGCAGCTTGTTAGCGGGGGGGAACAATGAGCAGTTCTTC. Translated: CASSLLAGGNNEQFF.

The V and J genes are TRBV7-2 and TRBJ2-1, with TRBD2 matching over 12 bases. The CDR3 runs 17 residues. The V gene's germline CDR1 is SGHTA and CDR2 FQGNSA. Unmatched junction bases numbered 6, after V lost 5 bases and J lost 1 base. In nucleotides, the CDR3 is TGTGCCAGCAGCACCAGACTAGCGGGAGTTTCCTACAATGAGCAGTTCTTC. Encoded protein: CASSTRLAGVSYNEQFF.

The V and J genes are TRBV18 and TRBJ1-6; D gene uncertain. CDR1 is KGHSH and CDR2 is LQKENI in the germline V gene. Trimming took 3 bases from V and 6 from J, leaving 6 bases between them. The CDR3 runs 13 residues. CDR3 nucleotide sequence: TGTGCCAGCTCACCGGACGTTAATTCACCCCTCCACTTT. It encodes CASSPDVNSPLHF.

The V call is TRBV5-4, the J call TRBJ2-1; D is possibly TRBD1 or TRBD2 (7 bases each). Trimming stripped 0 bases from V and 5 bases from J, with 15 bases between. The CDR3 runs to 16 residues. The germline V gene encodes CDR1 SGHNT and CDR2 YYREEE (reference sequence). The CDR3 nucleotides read TGTGCCAGCAGCTTGGGCAGTCAGGGGGGGGACAATGAGCAGTTCTTC. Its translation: CASSLGSQGGDNEQFF.

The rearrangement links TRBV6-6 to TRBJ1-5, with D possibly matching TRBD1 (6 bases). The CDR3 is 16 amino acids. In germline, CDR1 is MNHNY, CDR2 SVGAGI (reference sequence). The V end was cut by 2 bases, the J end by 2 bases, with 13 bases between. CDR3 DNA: TGTGCCAGCAGTTACCCACTGACAGGAGGCAATCAGCCCCAGCATTTT. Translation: CASSYPLTGGNQPQHF.

The CDR3 reads CAWSVPGATYEAFF. For the CDR3, the DNA is TGTGCCTGGAGTGTCCCCGGGGCCACTTATGAAGCTTTCTTT. The V gene is TRBV30, the J gene TRBJ1-1, with a weak D call TRBD1 (5 bases). The CDR3 has 14 amino acids. With 0 bases removed from V and 7 bases from J, the gap between germline ends came to 15 bases. Germline V gene lookup returns CDR1 GTSNPN and CDR2 SVGIG (reference sequence). Combining the CDR3 with reference TRBV30 and TRBJ1-1 gives the whole variable domain SQTIHQWPATLVQPVGSPLSLECTVEGTSNPNLYWYRQAAGRGLQLLFYSVGIGQISSEVPQNLSASRPQDRQFILSSKKLLLSDSGFYLCAWSVPGATYEAFFGQGTRLTVV.

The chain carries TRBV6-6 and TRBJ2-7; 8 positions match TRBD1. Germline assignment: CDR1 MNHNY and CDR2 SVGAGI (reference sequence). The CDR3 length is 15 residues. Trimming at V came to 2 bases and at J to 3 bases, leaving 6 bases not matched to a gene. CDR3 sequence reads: CASSYGAGTGYEQYF. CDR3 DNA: TGTGCCAGCAGTTACGGGGCCGGGACAGGCTACGAGCAGTACTTC.

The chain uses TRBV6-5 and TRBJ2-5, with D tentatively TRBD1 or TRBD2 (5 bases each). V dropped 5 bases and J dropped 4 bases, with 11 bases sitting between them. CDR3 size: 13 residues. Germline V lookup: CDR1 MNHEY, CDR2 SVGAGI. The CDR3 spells CASSMGRPETQYF. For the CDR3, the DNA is TGTGCCAGCAGTATGGGACGACCAGAGACCCAGTACTTC.

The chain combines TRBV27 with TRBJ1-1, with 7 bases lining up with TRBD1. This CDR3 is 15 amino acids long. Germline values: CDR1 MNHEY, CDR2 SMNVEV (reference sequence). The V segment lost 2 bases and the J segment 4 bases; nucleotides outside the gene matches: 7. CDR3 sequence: CASSLNRPGGTEAFF. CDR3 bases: TGTGCCAGCAGTTTAAATCGGCCAGGGGGCACTGAAGCTTTCTTT.

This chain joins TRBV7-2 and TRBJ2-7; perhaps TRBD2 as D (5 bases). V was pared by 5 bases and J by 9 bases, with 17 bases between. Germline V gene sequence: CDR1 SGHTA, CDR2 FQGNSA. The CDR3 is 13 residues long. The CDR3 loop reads CASSKQTGIGQYF. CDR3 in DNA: TGTGCCAGCAGCAAACAGACGGGGATTGGGCAGTACTTC.

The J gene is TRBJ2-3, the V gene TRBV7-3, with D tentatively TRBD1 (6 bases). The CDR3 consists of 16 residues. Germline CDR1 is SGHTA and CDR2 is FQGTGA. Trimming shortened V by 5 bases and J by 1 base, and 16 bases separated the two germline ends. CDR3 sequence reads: CASSPGAGVGTDTQYF. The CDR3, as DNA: TGTGCCAGCAGCCCCGGGGCAGGGGTCGGCACAGATACGCAGTATTTT. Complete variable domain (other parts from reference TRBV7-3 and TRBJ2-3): GAGVSQTPSNKVTEKGKYVELRCDPISGHTALYWYRQSLGQGPEFLIYFQGTGAADDSGLPNDRFFAVRPEGSVSTLKIQRTERGDSAVYLCASSPGAGVGTDTQYFGPGTRLTVL.

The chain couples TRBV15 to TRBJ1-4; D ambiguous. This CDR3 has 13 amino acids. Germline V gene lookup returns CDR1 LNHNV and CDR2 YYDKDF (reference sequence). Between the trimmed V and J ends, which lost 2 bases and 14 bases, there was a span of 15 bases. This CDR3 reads CATSRPPMKSLFF. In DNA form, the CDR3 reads TGTGCCACCAGCAGACCACCAATGAAAAGCCTGTTTTTT.

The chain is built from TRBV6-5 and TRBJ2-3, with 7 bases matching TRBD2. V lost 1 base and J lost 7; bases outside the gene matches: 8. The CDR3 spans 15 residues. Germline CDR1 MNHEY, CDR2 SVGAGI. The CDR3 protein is CASSYLTSSSHTQYF. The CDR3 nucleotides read TGTGCCAGCAGTTACTTGACTAGCTCCTCACATACGCAGTATTTT.

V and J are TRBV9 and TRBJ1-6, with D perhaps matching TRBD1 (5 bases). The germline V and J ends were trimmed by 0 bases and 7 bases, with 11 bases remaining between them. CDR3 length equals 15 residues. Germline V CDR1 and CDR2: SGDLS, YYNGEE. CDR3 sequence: CASSVDGGLNSPLHF. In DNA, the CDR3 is TGTGCCAGCAGCGTAGATGGGGGTCTGAATTCACCCCTCCACTTT. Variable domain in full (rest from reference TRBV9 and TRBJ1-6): DSGVTQTPKHLITATGQRVTLRCSPRSGDLSVYWYQQSLDQGLQFLIQYYNGEERAKGNILERFSAQQFPDLHSELNLSSLELGDSALYFCASSVDGGLNSPLHFGNGTRLTVT.

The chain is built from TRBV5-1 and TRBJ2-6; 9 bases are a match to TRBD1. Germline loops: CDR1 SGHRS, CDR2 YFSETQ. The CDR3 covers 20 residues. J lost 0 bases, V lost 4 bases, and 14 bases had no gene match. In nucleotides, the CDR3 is TGCGCCAGCAGCCCGTGGACAGGGGCCATAAGTAGCTCTGGGGCCAACGTCCTGACTTTC. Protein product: CASSPWTGAISSSGANVLTF.

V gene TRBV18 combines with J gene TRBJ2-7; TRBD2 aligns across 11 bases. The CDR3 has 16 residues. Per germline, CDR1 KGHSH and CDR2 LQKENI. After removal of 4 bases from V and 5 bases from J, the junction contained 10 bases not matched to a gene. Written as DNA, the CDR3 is TGTGCCAGCTCACATAATAGCGGGAGGGCCAACAACGAGCAGTACTTC. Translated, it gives CASSHNSGRANNEQYF.

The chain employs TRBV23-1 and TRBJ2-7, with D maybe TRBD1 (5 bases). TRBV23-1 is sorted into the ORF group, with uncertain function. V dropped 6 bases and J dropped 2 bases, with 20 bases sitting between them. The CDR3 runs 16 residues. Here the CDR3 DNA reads TGCGCCAGCAGCCGTGATGTGGGGCCAAAAGCCTACGAGCAGTACTTC. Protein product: CASSRDVGPKAYEQYF.

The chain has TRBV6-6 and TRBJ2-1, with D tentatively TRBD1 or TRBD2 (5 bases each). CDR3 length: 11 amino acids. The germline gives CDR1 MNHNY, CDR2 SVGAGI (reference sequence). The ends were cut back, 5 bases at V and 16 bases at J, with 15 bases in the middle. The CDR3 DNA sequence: TGTGCCAGCAGTCAACGACGGGACCTCTTCTTC. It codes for CASSQRRDLFF.

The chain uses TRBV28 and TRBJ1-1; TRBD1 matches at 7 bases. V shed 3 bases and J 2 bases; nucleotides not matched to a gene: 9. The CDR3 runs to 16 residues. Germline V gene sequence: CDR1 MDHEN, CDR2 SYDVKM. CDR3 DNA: TGTGCCAGCAGTTTTGGGACAGTTCTAGGTAACACTGAAGCTTTCTTT. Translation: CASSFGTVLGNTEAFF.

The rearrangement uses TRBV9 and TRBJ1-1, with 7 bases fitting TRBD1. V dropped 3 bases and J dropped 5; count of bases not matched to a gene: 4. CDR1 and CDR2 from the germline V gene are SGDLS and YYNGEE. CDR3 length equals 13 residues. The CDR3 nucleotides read TGTGCCAGCAGCGCAGGGGGGAGTACTGAAGCTTTCTTT. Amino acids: CASSAGGSTEAFF. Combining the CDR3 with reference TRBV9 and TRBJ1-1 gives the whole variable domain DSGVTQTPKHLITATGQRVTLRCSPRSGDLSVYWYQQSLDQGLQFLIQYYNGEERAKGNILERFSAQQFPDLHSELNLSSLELGDSALYFCASSAGGSTEAFFGQGTRLTVV.

CDR3 region: CASSSSPSGDEKLFF. The CDR3, as DNA: TGTGCCAGCAGTTCGTCCCCATCGGGAGATGAAAAACTGTTTTTT. The V call is TRBV5-5, the J call TRBJ1-4; D is undetermined. Germline CDR1 SGHKS, CDR2 YYEKEE (reference sequence). The CDR3 has 15 residues. V gave up 5 bases and J gave up 6 bases, with 17 bases separating them.

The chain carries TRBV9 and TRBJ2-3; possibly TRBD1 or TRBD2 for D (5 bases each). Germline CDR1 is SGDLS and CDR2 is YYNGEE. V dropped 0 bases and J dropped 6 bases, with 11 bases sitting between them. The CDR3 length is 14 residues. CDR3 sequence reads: CASSVAGPLDTQYF. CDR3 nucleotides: TGTGCCAGCAGCGTAGCGGGACCCCTTGATACGCAGTATTTT.

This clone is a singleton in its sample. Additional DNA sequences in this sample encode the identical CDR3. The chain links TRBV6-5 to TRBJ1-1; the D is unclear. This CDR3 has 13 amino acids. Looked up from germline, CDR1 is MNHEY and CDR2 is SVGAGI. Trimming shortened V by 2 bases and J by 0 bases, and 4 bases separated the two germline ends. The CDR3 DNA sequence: TGTGCCAGCAGTTACCGGATGAACACTGAAGCTTTCTTT. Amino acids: CASSYRMNTEAFF.

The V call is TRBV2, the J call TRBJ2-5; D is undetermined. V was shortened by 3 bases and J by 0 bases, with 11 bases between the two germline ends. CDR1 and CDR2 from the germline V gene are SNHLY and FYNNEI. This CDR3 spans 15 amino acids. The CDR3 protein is CASSDSWDYQETQYF. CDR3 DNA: TGTGCCAGCAGTGACTCGTGGGATTACCAAGAGACCCAGTACTTC.

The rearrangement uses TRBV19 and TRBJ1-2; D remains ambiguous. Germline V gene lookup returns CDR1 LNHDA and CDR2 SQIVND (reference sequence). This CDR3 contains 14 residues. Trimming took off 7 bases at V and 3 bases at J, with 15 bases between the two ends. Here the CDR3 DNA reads TGTGCCAGTACCCCCCAGACATTTCACTATGGCTACACCTTC. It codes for CASTPQTFHYGYTF.

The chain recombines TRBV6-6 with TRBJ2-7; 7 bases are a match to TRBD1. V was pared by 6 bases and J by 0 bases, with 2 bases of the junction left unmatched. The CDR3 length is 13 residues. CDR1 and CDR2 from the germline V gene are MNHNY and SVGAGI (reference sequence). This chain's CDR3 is CASSRQGSYEQYF. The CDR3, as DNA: TGTGCCAGCAGCCGACAGGGCTCCTACGAGCAGTACTTC.